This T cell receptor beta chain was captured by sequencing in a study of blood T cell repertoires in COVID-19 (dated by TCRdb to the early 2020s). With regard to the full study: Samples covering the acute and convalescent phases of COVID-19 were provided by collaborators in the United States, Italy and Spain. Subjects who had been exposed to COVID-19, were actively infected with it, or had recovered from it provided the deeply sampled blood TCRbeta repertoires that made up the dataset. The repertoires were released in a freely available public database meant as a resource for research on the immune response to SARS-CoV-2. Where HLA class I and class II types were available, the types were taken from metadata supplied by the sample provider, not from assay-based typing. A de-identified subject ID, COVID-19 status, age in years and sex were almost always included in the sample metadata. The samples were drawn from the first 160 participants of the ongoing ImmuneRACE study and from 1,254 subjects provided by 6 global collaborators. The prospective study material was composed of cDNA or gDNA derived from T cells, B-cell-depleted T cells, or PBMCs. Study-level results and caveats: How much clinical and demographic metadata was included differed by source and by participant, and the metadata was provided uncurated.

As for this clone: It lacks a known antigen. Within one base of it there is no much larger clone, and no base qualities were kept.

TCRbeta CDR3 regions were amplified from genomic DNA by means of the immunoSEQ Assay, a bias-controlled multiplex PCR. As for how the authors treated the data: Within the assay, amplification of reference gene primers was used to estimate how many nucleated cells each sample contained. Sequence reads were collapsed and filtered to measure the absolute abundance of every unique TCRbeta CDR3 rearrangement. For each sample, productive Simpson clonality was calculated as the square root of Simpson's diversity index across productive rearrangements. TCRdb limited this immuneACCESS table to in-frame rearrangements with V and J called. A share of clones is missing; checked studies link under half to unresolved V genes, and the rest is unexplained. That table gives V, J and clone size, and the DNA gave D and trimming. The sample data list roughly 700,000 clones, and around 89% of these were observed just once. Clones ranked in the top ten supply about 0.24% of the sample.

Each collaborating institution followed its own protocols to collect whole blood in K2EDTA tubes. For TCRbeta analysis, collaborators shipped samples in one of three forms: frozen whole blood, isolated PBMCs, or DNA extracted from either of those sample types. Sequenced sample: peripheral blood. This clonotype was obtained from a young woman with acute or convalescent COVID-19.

The CDR3 loop reads CASNPTGSYGYTF. The nucleotide sequence is given as TGTGCCAGCAACCCGACAGGAAGCTATGGCTACACCTTC. In this chain, TRBV6-2 or TRBV6-3 is recombined with TRBJ1-2; the D gene is perhaps TRBD1, on 6 matching bases. According to the germline V gene, CDR1 reads MNHEY and CDR2 reads SVGEGT. The CDR3, cysteine through phenylalanine, is 13 amino acids long. The only DNA kept is the CDR3, 39 bases in frame from the first base. The germline ends are 13 bases apart after V is trimmed by 7 bases and J by 4 bases.